A selection of T cell receptor beta chains follows, all from one sample in a study of naive and memory T cell subsets. A single record per CDR3 protein comes from TCRdb applying MiXCR to the UMI-ligation and nested PCR reads. This table has approximately 140,000 distinct CDR3 sequences, approximately 24% appearing once. The sample comprised naive CD4+ T cells from blood. These receptors all stem from a human donor in good health. Each CDR3 is given with its conserved first and last residue. The D gene is left open where the match is weak. Some rows mark clone size as missing; the rest say once, few, many or name a class of expanded clone.

>TRBD2|TRBJ2-5|TRBV5-1|NA
CASSPGLASETQYF
TGCGCCAGCAGCCCGGGACTAGCATCGGAGACCCAGTACTTC
>NA|TRBJ1-5|TRBV6-2/TRBV6-3|NA
CATRGDNREGQPQHF
TGTGCCACGAGAGGGGATAACAGGGAAGGTCAGCCCCAGCATTTT
>NA|TRBJ2-1|TRBV10-2|NA
CASRGRASYNEQFF
TGCGCCAGCAGGGGGAGAGCCTCCTACAATGAGCAGTTCTTC
>TRBD2|TRBJ2-7|TRBV6-5|NA
CASRFTGTSGGYYEQYF
TGTGCCAGCAGGTTCACCGGGACTAGCGGGGGTTACTACGAGCAGTACTTC
>TRBD1|TRBJ1-1|TRBV6-5|few
CASKDRVATEAFF
TGTGCCAGCAAGGACAGGGTGGCCACTGAAGCTTTCTTT
>NA|TRBJ1-3|TRBV28|few
CATWGETGNTIYF
TGTGCCACCTGGGGAGAAACTGGAAACACCATATATTTT
>NA|TRBJ2-7|TRBV5-5|many
CASGMGPLANEQYF
TGTGCCAGCGGGATGGGTCCGCTAGCCAACGAGCAGTACTTC
>NA|TRBJ2-7|TRBV28|NA
CASKKGGPVYEQYF
TGTGCCAGCAAAAAGGGGGGGCCGGTCTACGAGCAGTACTTC
>TRBD2|TRBJ2-3|TRBV20-1|NA
CSALTSGSADTQYF
TGCAGTGCTTTGACTAGCGGGAGTGCAGATACGCAGTATTTT
>NA|TRBJ2-1|TRBV28|few
CASSLRYKRKFF
TGTGCCAGCAGTTTACGATACAAAAGGAAGTTCTTC
>NA|TRBJ2-6|TRBV29-1|NA
CSVQTGPLPDGGANVLTF
TGCAGCGTTCAAACAGGCCCACTCCCCGACGGTGGGGCCAACGTCCTGACTTTC
>TRBD2|TRBJ2-2|TRBV28|NA
CASGTSGGSGELFF
TGTGCCAGCGGGACTAGCGGGGGATCCGGGGAGCTGTTTTTT
>NA|TRBJ2-7|TRBV12-3/TRBV12-4|few
CASSEENAGGYEQYF
TGTGCCAGCAGTGAAGAGAATGCAGGGGGGTACGAGCAGTACTTC
>TRBD1|TRBJ1-5|TRBV4-1|NA
CASSQPGQGHNQPQHF
TGCGCCAGCAGCCAGCCCGGACAGGGGCACAATCAGCCCCAGCATTTT
>NA|TRBJ1-4|TRBV3-1|NA
CASSQAGPGSEKLFF
TGTGCCAGCAGCCAAGCGGGCCCGGGGAGTGAAAAACTGTTTTTT
>NA|TRBJ2-7|TRBV29-1|few
CSVWSNEQYF
TGCAGCGTTTGGTCCAACGAGCAGTACTTC
>NA|TRBJ1-6|TRBV28|NA
CASSRPEYNSPLHF
TGTGCCAGCAGTCGCCCCGAGTATAATTCACCCCTCCACTTT
>NA|TRBJ2-7|TRBV7-6|few
CASSFTVDRTYEQYF
TGTGCCAGCAGCTTCACTGTCGACAGAACCTACGAGCAGTACTTC
>TRBD1|TRBJ2-1|TRBV19|NA
CASSTAGTGNNEQFF
TGTGCCAGTAGTACCGCCGGGACAGGCAATAATGAGCAGTTCTTC
>TRBD1|TRBJ2-2|TRBV19|NA
CASRVAGGATGELFF
TGTGCCAGTAGGGTTGCAGGGGGCGCGACCGGGGAGCTGTTTTTT
>TRBD2|TRBJ2-7|TRBV11-1|NA
CASSLEVASGIYEQYF
TGTGCCAGCAGCTTAGAGGTGGCTAGCGGAATCTACGAGCAGTACTTC
>NA|TRBJ2-7|TRBV5-1|NA
CASSLYDGEQYF
TGCGCCAGCAGCTTGTATGATGGCGAGCAGTACTTC
>NA|TRBJ1-3|TRBV29-1|NA
CSVERESGNTIYF
TGCAGCGTTGAAAGGGAATCTGGAAACACCATATATTTT
>TRBD1|TRBJ2-7|TRBV7-9|few
CASSVNRDRAYEQYF
TGTGCCAGCAGCGTAAACCGGGACAGGGCCTACGAGCAGTACTTC
>NA|TRBJ2-7|TRBV11-2|many
CASSLTTGGSGYEQYF
TGTGCCAGCAGCTTAACGACGGGGGGCTCCGGGTACGAGCAGTACTTC
>NA|TRBJ2-2|TRBV6-5|many
CASRLTGTGELFF
TGTGCCAGCAGACTTACGGGCACCGGGGAGCTGTTTTTT
>TRBD1|TRBJ1-1|TRBV6-5|NA
CASSEDRVNTEAFF
TGTGCCAGCAGCGAAGACAGGGTGAACACTGAAGCTTTCTTT
>NA|TRBJ2-1|TRBV29-1|NA
CSVDGSSYLNEQFF
TGCAGCGTGGACGGGAGTTCATATCTCAATGAGCAGTTCTTC
>TRBD1|TRBJ2-7|TRBV28|NA
CASSLSDRVTYEQYF
TGTGCCAGCAGTTTATCGGACAGGGTGACCTACGAGCAGTACTTC
>NA|TRBJ2-1|TRBV28|few
CASSLSRWGQSYNEQFF
TGTGCCAGCAGTTTATCCCGGTGGGGACAATCCTACAATGAGCAGTTCTTC
>TRBD1|TRBJ2-2|TRBV12-5|few
CASGLDWGQGVTGELFF
TGTGCTAGTGGTTTGGATTGGGGACAGGGGGTCACCGGGGAGCTGTTTTTT
>NA|TRBJ2-7|TRBV28|few
CASMIKSTGEQYF
TGTGCCAGCATGATTAAGAGTACGGGCGAGCAGTACTTC
>NA|TRBJ2-7|TRBV6-6|many
CASSYTTGYSYEQYF
TGTGCCAGCAGTTACACGACAGGCTACTCCTACGAGCAGTACTTC
>TRBD1|TRBJ2-1|TRBV29-1|NA
CSVEKQGLDEQFF
TGCAGCGTTGAGAAACAGGGGTTGGATGAGCAGTTCTTC
>TRBD2|TRBJ2-5|TRBV5-4|NA
CASSDKREVPETQYF
TGTGCCAGCAGCGATAAGCGGGAGGTCCCAGAGACCCAGTACTTC
>NA|TRBJ2-3|TRBV28|few
CASSFSPGFDTQYF
TGTGCCAGCAGTTTCAGTCCAGGATTTGATACGCAGTATTTT
>TRBD1|TRBJ2-7|TRBV20-1|NA
CSAVDRNSYEQYF
TGCAGTGCCGTGGACAGGAACTCCTACGAGCAGTACTTC
>NA|TRBJ2-4|TRBV28|many
CASSFSQLKNIQYF
TGTGCCAGCAGTTTCTCCCAACTCAAAAACATTCAGTACTTC
>TRBD1|TRBJ1-4|TRBV7-2|NA
CASSRGQLNEKLFF
TGTGCCAGCAGCCGGGGACAGCTGAATGAAAAACTGTTTTTT
>TRBD2|TRBJ2-1|TRBV6-6|few
CASIPGLAGGYYNEQFF
TGTGCCAGCATCCCGGGACTAGCGGGAGGGTATTACAATGAGCAGTTCTTC
>NA|TRBJ1-1|TRBV7-9|few
CASSLGPTNTEAFF
TGCGCCAGCAGCTTGGGACCCACAAACACTGAAGCTTTCTTT
>TRBD2|TRBJ2-1|TRBV20-1|NA
CSARGSGLANEQFF
TGCAGTGCTAGAGGCTCCGGACTAGCGAATGAGCAGTTCTTC
>NA|TRBJ2-1|TRBV6-5|NA
CASSSRLDGYNEQFF
TGTGCCAGCAGCTCTAGACTCGACGGCTACAATGAGCAGTTCTTC
>NA|TRBJ1-6|TRBV6-5|few
CASSYSTGGGSPLHF
TGTGCCAGCAGTTACTCAACAGGCGGGGGATCACCCCTCCACTTT
>TRBD2|TRBJ2-3|TRBV27|NA
CASSSPPRAGTSGRIMTDTQYF
TGTGCCAGCTCCTCCCCCCCGCGGGCAGGGACTAGCGGGAGAATTATGACAGATACGCAGTATTTT
>TRBD2|TRBJ2-7|TRBV7-9|NA
CASREQRESPKF
TGTGCCAGCAGGGAACAGCGGGAGAGCCCGAAGTTC
>NA|TRBJ2-3|TRBV7-7|NA
CASSRQLTSTDTQYF
TGTGCCAGCAGTAGACAGCTCACTAGCACAGATACGCAGTATTTT
>TRBD2|TRBJ2-1|TRBV28|NA
CASAVSGRSDEQFF
TGTGCTTCGGCGGTTAGCGGGAGATCGGATGAGCAGTTCTTC
>NA|TRBJ1-2|TRBV29-1|few
CSARPDSLNVVTLYGYTF
TGCAGCGCCCGACCAGACTCCCTGAACGTGGTCACCCTCTATGGCTACACCTTC
>NA|TRBJ2-1|TRBV3-1|few
CASSSRVLPDEQFF
TGTGCCAGCAGCTCAAGGGTACTCCCCGATGAGCAGTTCTTC
>NA|TRBJ2-4|TRBV21-1|NA
CASSKSYGDFPSF
TGTGCCAGCAGCAAAAGTTATGGGGATTTTCCTTCCTTC
>NA|TRBJ2-3|TRBV6-2/TRBV6-3|NA
CASNWAIGTQYF
TGTGCCAGCAACTGGGCTATTGGTACGCAGTATTTT
>NA|TRBJ2-7|TRBV3-1|NA
CASSPNGPGVEQYF
TGTGCCAGCAGCCCAAATGGACCGGGTGTAGAGCAGTACTTC
>NA|TRBJ1-1|TRBV29-1|NA
CSVSPFTFSQAFF
TGCAGCGTTAGCCCCTTCACATTTTCCCAAGCTTTCTTT